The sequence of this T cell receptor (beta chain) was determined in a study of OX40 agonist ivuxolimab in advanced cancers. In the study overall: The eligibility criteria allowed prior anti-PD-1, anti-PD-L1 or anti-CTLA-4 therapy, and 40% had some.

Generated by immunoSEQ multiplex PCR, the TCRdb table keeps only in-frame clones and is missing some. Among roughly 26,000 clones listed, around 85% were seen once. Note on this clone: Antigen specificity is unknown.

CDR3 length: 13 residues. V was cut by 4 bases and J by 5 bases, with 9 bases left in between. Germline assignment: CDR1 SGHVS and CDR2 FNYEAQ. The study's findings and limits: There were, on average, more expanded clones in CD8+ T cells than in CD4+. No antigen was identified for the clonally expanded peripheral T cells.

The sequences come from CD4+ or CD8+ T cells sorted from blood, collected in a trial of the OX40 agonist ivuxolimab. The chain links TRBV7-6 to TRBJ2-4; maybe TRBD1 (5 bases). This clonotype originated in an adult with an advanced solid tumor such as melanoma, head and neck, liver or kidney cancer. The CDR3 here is CASSSLRENIQYF. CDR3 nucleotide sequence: TGTGCCAGCAGCTCCCTCAGGGAAAACATTCAGTACTTC.